These 24 T cell receptor beta chains originate from one sample sequenced in a study of early T cells in non-severe SARS-CoV-2 infection. One entry per CDR3 protein results from TCRdb running MiXCR on the 5' RACE reads. The repertoire holds 57,000 or so distinct CDR3 sequences, with approximately 12% as singletons. The sequences come from whole blood, collected at baseline. The origin of the receptors is an adult who was a healthcare worker with PCR-confirmed SARS-CoV-2 infection or an uninfected control (not recorded which). The donor label of this sample is uncertain.

V gene TRBV5-1 combines with J gene TRBJ2-4; possible D gene TRBD2, 5 bases. The CDR3 is 14 amino acids. Looked up from germline, CDR1 is SGHRS and CDR2 is YFSETQ. The V end was cut by 1 base, the J end by 1 base, with 6 bases between. CDR3 protein: CASSLWEAKNIQYF. Written as DNA, the CDR3 is TGCGCCAGCAGCTTGTGGGAGGCCAAAAACATTCAGTACTTC.

This clonotype was counted only a few times. The J gene is TRBJ2-3, the V gene TRBV6-5, with D hard to call. CDR3 length: 15 residues. Trimming pared 2 bases from V and 5 bases from J, leaving 14 bases between. The germline CDR1 and CDR2 sequences are MNHEY and SVGAGI. CDR3 protein: CASSYKRRLGDTQYF. The CDR3 DNA follows: TGTGCCAGCAGTTACAAACGAAGACTGGGAGATACGCAGTATTTT.

The gene calls are TRBV5-1 and TRBJ2-1; D not certain. In germline, CDR1 is SGHRS, CDR2 YFSETQ. CDR3 size: 14 residues. The ends were cut back, 1 base at V and 5 bases at J, with 10 bases in the middle. The CDR3 coding sequence is TGCGCCAGCAGCTTGTGGCGCGGAAACAATGAGCAGTTCTTC. Translating it yields CASSLWRGNNEQFF. Using reference TRBV5-1 and TRBJ2-1 for the parts outside the CDR3, the full variable domain is KAGVTQTPRYLIKTRGQQVTLSCSPISGHRSVSWYQQTPGQGLQFLFEYFSETQRNKGNFPGRFSGRQFSNSRSEMNVSTLELGDSALYLCASSLWRGNNEQFFGPGTRLTVL.

This chain uses TRBV7-3 with TRBJ1-3, with TRBD1 as a possible D gene (5 bases). CDR3 length: 16 residues. V gave up 2 bases and J gave up 0 bases, with 11 bases separating them. Looked up from germline, CDR1 is SGHTA and CDR2 is FQGTGA. CDR3 sequence (DNA): TGTGCCAGCAGCTTAGAAGGTGGGGCCTCTGGAAACACCATATATTTT. Amino acid sequence: CASSLEGGASGNTIYF.

In its sample, this clonotype was seen a few times. The chain combines TRBV20-1 with TRBJ2-5, with D perhaps TRBD1 (6 bases). Trimming cost V 3 bases and J 2 bases, with 16 bases left between them. Looked up from germline, CDR1 is DFQATT and CDR2 is SNEGSKA (reference sequence). The CDR3 length is 15 residues. The CDR3 DNA follows: TGCAGTGCTAGGGGTCTGGACAGCCGTCAAGAGACCCAGTACTTC. Encoded protein: CSARGLDSRQETQYF.

This clonotype has a handful of counts. V is TRBV9 and J is TRBJ1-5; D uncertain. The CDR3 contains 14 residues. Trimming left V 0 bases short and J 5 bases short, with 9 bases between. The V gene's germline CDR1 is SGDLS and CDR2 YYNGEE. In DNA, the CDR3 is TGTGCCAGCAGCGTAGCCGCCGGGGATCAGCCCCAGCATTTT. Translating it yields CASSVAAGDQPQHF.

The V and J genes are TRBV6-6 and TRBJ2-5; D may be TRBD1 (6 bases). The germline V and J ends were trimmed by 5 bases and 5 bases, with 12 bases remaining between them. The CDR3 sequence is 13 residues long. The germline gives CDR1 MNHNY, CDR2 SVGAGI (reference sequence). CDR3 loop: CASSTRGVETQYF. The CDR3 bases are TGTGCCAGCAGTACCAGGGGAGTTGAGACCCAGTACTTC.

The CDR3 coding sequence is TGTGCCATCAGTGAGGGGCAGACAAAAAACATTCAGTACTTC. Translation gives CAISEGQTKNIQYF. V is TRBV10-3 and J is TRBJ2-4; no reliable D call. Germline V lookup: CDR1 ENHRY, CDR2 SYGVKD. Trimming cost V 2 bases and J 4 bases, with 9 bases left between them. CDR3 size: 14 residues.

CDR3 sequence reads: CASSTATGANVLTF. CDR3 coding DNA: TGCGCCAGCAGCACAGCTACTGGGGCCAACGTCCTGACTTTC. The V gene is TRBV5-1, the J gene TRBJ2-6; D remains unclear. The CDR3 length is 14 residues. Per the germline V gene, CDR1 is SGHRS and CDR2 is YFSETQ. Deletions cut 4 bases from V and 2 bases from J, with 7 bases between.

The chain uses TRBV7-9 and TRBJ1-4, with 8 positions matching TRBD1. In germline, CDR1 is SEHNR, CDR2 FQNEAQ (reference sequence). J was trimmed by 7 bases and V by 1 base; bases with no gene match: 5. CDR3 length: 15 residues. CDR3: CASSLDPGGSEKLFF. The CDR3, as DNA: TGTGCCAGCAGCTTAGATCCAGGGGGCAGTGAAAAACTGTTTTTT.

This sequence joins TRBV4-1 and TRBJ1-2; no reliable D call. V lost 0 bases and J lost 4, with 12 bases in between. CDR1 MGHRA and CDR2 YSYEKL come from the germline V gene. The CDR3 length is 15 residues. The CDR3 loop is CASSQETVTLYGYTF. The CDR3 DNA is TGCGCCAGCAGCCAAGAAACAGTAACTCTCTATGGCTACACCTTC.

Ten or more counts support this clonotype. The CDR3 spells CASSSIADGVTHYEQYV. CDR3 in DNA: TGTGCCAGCAGCTCCATCGCAGACGGGGTAACCCACTACGAGCAGTACGTC. The V gene is TRBV7-3, the J gene TRBJ2-7; D might be TRBD2 (5 bases). This CDR3 region has 17 residues. Germline V gene sequence: CDR1 SGHTA, CDR2 FQGTGA. With 4 bases removed from V and 3 bases from J, the gap between germline ends came to 22 bases.

This clonotype has at least ten counts. This chain uses TRBV5-1 with TRBJ2-1; D gene unclear. The length of the CDR3 is 15 residues. Trimming removed 2 bases from V and 5 bases from J, with 14 bases in between. CDR1 SGHRS and CDR2 YFSETQ come from the germline V gene. The chain's CDR3 is CASSFLSSAHNEQFF. The CDR3 nucleotides read TGCGCCAGCAGCTTTTTGTCGAGCGCCCACAATGAGCAGTTCTTC.

A few counts support this clonotype. The V and J genes are TRBV12-3 or TRBV12-4 and TRBJ2-3; no reliable D call. There are 13 residues in the CDR3. The V end lost 3 bases, the J end lost 3 bases, and 7 bases lay between the germline ends. The DNA of the CDR3 is TGTGCCAGCAGTTTTGGGGAAACAGATACGCAGTATTTT. Translating gives CASSFGETDTQYF.

This chain joins TRBV29-1 and TRBJ1-4; D is undetermined. Germline assignment: CDR1 SQVTM and CDR2 ANQGSEA. The CDR3 spans 11 residues. Trimming stripped 3 bases from V and 5 bases from J, with 4 bases between. DNA for the CDR3: TGCAGCGTTGACCGGAATGAAAAACTGTTTTTT. Translation gives CSVDRNEKLFF.

This clonotype has more than one count but fewer than ten. A single base separates this from a much larger clone, so it may be a read error. The rearrangement joins TRBV12-3 or TRBV12-4 to TRBJ2-5, with D uncertain. V lost 7 bases and J lost 4, with 7 bases in between. The CDR3 loop spans 11 amino acids. The CDR3 DNA sequence: TGTGCCAGCACCTTAGGAGAGACCCAGTACTTC. It translates to CASTLGETQYF.

This clonotype was counted at least ten times. The V call is TRBV7-8, the J call TRBJ2-5; TRBD2 agrees at 10 bases. From germline, CDR1 is SGHVS and CDR2 FQNEAQ. V shed 0 bases and J 2 bases; nucleotides not matched to a gene: 6. The length of the CDR3 is 17 residues. DNA for the CDR3: TGTGCCAGCAGCTTAGCTCTACTAGCGGGGCCTCAAGAGACCCAGTACTTC. Translating gives CASSLALLAGPQETQYF.

This clonotype was detected a few times. The V and J genes are TRBV12-3 or TRBV12-4 and TRBJ1-1, with a possible D match to TRBD1 (6 bases). The CDR3 spans 15 residues. Trimming removed 7 bases from V and 3 bases from J, with 18 bases in between. CDR3 region: CASKNWGAQDTEAFF. The CDR3 DNA sequence: TGTGCCAGCAAAAACTGGGGGGCGCAGGACACTGAAGCTTTCTTT.

At least ten counts were recorded for this clonotype. V and J are TRBV5-1 and TRBJ2-3; D is ambiguous. The CDR3 covers 15 residues. The germline CDR1 and CDR2 sequences are SGHRS and YFSETQ. The germline V and J ends were trimmed by 3 bases and 3 bases, with 14 bases remaining between them. For the CDR3, the DNA is TGCGCCAGCAGCTCGCGACAAGGCTGGACAGATACGCAGTATTTT. It is translated as CASSSRQGWTDTQYF.

The chain employs TRBV5-1 and TRBJ1-3; D ambiguous. Germline assignment: CDR1 SGHRS and CDR2 YFSETQ. This CDR3 contains 12 residues. Trimming shortened V by 2 bases and J by 8 bases, and 8 bases separated the two germline ends. The CDR3 loop is CASSLRTDTIYF. Here the CDR3 DNA reads TGCGCCAGCAGCTTAAGGACGGACACCATATATTTT.

J is TRBJ1-2 and V is TRBV7-9, with 7 positions matching TRBD1. The junction had 20 bases not matched to a gene; V was cut back by 4 bases and J by 0 bases. The CDR3 totals 20 residues. CDR1 SEHNR and CDR2 FQNEAQ come from the germline V gene (reference sequence). Here the CDR3 reads CASSSSLRRDSNRANYGYTF. In DNA form, the CDR3 reads TGTGCCAGCAGCTCCTCACTGCGCCGGGACAGTAACCGAGCTAACTATGGCTACACCTTC.

This clonotype has more than one count but fewer than ten. The rearrangement links TRBV25-1 to TRBJ2-1; D is possibly TRBD1 (5 bases). V lost 6 bases and J 7 bases, leaving 7 bases between the germline ends. The CDR3 runs to 11 residues. CDR1 is MGHDK, CDR2 SYGVNS, per germline. CDR3 protein: CASRRQNEQFF. CDR3 DNA: TGTGCCAGCAGACGACAGAATGAGCAGTTCTTC.

In this sample, this clonotype turned up many times. This chain links TRBV12-3 or TRBV12-4 with TRBJ1-1; 7 nucleotides line up with TRBD1. This CDR3 is built from 14 residues. The ends lost 6 bases at V and 4 bases at J; junction bases unmatched: 8. The CDR3 reads CASSPGGGGTEAFF. The CDR3, as DNA: TGTGCCAGCAGCCCAGGGGGAGGTGGCACTGAAGCTTTCTTT.

In its sample, this clonotype was seen many times. The genes are TRBV7-9 and TRBJ2-1, with 9 bases identical to TRBD1. Germline V gene lookup returns CDR1 SEHNR and CDR2 FQNEAQ (reference sequence). The CDR3 is 13 amino acids. V was pared by 5 bases and J by 12 bases, with 8 bases of the junction left unmatched. The CDR3 coding sequence is TGTGCCAGCAGCCGACAGGGGGTAGAAGGGCAGTTCTTC. Translated, it gives CASSRQGVEGQFF.